This TCR beta chain is drawn from a study of blood T cell repertoires in COVID-19. Study context: PBMCs, B-cell-depleted T cells, or T cells provided the cDNA or gDNA that made up the material.

The assay was immunoSEQ multiplex PCR, and TCRdb's table has in-frame clones only and misses some. In the table there are under 300,000 clones, around 81% of which are singletons. Source material: peripheral blood. This TCR was sampled from a woman between 55 and 75 years old with active or convalescent COVID-19.

CDR3 protein: CASSLGLAGQETQYF. The CDR3, as DNA: TGTGCCAGCAGCTTGGGACTAGCGGGGCAAGAGACCCAGTACTTC. The gene calls are TRBV11-2 and TRBJ2-5, with 13 positions matching TRBD2. The germline V gene has CDR1 SGHAT and CDR2 FQNNGV. CDR3 length: 15 residues. With 3 bases clipped from V and 2 bases from J, the junction kept 0 bases outside the gene matches.